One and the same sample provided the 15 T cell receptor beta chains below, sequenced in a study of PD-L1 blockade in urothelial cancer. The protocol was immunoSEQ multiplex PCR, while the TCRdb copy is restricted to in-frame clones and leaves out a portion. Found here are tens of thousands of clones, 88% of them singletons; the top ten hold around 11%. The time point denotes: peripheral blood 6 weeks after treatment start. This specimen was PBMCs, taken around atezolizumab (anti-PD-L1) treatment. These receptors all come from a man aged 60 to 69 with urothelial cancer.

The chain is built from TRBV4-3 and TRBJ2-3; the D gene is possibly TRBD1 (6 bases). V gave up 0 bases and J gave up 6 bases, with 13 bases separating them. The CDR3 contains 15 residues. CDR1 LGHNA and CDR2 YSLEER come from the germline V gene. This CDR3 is CASSQDGRGGDTQYF. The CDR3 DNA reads TGCGCCAGCAGCCAAGACGGCAGGGGTGGGGATACGCAGTATTTT.

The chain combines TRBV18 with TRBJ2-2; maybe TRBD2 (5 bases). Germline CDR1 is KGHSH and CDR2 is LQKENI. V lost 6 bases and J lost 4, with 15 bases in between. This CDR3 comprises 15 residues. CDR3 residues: CASSQRDFATGELFF. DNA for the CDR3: TGTGCCAGCTCGCAACGGGATTTCGCCACCGGGGAGCTGTTTTTT. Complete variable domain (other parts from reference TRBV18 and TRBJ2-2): NAGVMQNPRHLVRRRGQEARLRCSPMKGHSHVYWYRQLPEEGLKFMVYLQKENIIDESGMPKERFSAEFPKEGPSILRIQQVVRGDSAAYFCASSQRDFATGELFFGEGSRLTVL.

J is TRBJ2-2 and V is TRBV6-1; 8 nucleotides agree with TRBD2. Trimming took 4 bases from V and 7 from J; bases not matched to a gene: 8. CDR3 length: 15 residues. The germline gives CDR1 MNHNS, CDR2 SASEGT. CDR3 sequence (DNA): TGTGCCAGCAGTGTGACCCCGAGCGGGGGCGGGGAGCTGTTTTTT. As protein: CASSVTPSGGGELFF.

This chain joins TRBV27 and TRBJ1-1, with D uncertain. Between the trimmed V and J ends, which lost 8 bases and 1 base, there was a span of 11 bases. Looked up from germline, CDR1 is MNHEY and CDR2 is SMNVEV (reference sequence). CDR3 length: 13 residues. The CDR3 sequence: CASRPQANTEAFF. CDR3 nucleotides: TGTGCCAGCCGGCCCCAGGCGAACACTGAAGCTTTCTTT.

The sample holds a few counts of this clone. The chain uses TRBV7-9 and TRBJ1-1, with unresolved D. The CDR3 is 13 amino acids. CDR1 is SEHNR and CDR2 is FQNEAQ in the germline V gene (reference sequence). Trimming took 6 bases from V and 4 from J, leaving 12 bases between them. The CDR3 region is CASRFESGTEAFF. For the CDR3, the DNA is TGTGCCAGCAGATTCGAGAGCGGCACTGAAGCTTTCTTT.

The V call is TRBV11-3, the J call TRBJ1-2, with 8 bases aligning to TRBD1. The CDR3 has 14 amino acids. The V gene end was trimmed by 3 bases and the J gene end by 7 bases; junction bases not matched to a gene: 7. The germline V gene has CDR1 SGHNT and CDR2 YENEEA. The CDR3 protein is CASSLGQALSGYTF. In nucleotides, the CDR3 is TGTGCCAGCAGCTTGGGACAGGCACTAAGTGGCTACACCTTC.

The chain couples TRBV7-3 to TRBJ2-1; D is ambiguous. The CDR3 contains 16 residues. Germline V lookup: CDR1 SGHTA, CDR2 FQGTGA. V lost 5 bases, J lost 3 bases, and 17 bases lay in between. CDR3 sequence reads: CASSTRARSDYNEQFF. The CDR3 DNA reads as TGTGCCAGCAGCACCCGCGCCAGGTCCGACTACAATGAGCAGTTCTTC.

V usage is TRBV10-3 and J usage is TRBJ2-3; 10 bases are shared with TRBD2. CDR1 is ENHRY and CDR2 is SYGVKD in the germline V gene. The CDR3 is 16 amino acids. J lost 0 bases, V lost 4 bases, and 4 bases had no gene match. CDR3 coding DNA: TGTGCCATCAGTGTCACTAGCGGGACTAGCACAGATACGCAGTATTTT. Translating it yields CAISVTSGTSTDTQYF.

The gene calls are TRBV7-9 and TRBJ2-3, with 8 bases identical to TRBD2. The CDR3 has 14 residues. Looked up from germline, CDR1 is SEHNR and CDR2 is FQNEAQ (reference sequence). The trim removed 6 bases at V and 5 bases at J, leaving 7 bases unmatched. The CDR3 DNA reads TGTGCCAGCAGTTACGGGGGGGCAGGAGATACGCAGTATTTT. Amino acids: CASSYGGAGDTQYF.

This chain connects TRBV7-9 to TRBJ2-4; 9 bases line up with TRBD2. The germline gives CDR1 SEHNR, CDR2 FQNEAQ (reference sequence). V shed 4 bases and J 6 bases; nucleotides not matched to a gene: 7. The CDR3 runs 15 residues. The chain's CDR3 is CASSSAGGQSNIQYF. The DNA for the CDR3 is TGTGCCAGCAGCTCGGCGGGGGGGCAGTCAAACATTCAGTACTTC.

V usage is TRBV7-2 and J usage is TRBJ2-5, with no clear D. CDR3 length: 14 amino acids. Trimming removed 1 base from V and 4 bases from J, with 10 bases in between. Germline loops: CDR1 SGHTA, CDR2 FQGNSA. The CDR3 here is CASSLGRSPETQYF. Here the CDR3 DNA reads TGTGCCAGCAGCTTAGGGCGGAGCCCAGAGACCCAGTACTTC.

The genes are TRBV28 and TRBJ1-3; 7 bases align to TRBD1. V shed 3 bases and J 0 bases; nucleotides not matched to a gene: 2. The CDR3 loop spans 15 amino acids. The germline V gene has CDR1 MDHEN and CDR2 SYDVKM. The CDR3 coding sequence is TGTGCCAGCAGTTTGACAGGGACCTCTGGAAACACCATATATTTT. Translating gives CASSLTGTSGNTIYF.

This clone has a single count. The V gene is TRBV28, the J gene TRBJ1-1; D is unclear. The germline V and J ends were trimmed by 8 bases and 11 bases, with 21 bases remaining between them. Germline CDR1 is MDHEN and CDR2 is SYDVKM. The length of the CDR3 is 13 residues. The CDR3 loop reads CASVPPGRVAAFF. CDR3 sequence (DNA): TGTGCCAGCGTCCCCCCCGGGAGGGTCGCGGCTTTCTTT.

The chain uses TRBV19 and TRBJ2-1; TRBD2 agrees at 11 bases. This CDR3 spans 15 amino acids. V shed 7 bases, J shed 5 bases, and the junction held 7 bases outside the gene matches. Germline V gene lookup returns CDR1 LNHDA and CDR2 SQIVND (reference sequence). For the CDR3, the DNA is TGTGCCAGTAAAGAACTAGCGGGGGTTAACAATGAGCAGTTCTTC. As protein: CASKELAGVNNEQFF.

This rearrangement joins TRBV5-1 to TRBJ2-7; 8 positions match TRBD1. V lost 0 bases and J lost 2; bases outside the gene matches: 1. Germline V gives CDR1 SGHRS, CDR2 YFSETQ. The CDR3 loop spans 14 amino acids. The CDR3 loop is CASSLDRGTYEQYF. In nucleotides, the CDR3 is TGCGCCAGCAGCTTGGACAGGGGGACCTACGAGCAGTACTTC.